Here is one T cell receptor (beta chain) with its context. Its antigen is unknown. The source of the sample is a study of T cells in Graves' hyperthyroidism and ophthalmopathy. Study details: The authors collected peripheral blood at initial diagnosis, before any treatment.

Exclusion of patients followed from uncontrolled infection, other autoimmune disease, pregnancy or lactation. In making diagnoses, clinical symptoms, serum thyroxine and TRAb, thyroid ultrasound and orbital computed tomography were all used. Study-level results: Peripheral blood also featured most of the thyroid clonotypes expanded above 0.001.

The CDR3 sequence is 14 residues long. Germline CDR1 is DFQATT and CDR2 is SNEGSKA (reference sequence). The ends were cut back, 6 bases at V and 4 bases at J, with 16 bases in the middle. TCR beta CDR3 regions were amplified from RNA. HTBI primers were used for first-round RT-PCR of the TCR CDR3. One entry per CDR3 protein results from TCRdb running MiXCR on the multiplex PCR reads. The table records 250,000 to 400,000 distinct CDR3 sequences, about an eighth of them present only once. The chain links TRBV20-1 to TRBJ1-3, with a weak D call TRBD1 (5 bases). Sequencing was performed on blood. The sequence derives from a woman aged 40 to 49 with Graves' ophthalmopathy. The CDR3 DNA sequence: TGCAGTGCCAACCGCAGGGATGGAGGAAACACCATATATTTT. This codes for CSANRRDGGNTIYF.